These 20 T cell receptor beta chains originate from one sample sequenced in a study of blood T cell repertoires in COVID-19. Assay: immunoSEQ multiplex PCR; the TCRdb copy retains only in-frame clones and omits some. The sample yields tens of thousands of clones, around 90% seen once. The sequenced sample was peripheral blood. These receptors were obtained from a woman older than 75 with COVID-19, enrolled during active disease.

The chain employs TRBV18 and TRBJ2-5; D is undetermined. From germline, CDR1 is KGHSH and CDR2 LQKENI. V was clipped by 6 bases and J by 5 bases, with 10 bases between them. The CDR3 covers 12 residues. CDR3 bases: TGTGCCAGCTCCCCGACGGAGGAGACCCAGTACTTC. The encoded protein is CASSPTEETQYF.

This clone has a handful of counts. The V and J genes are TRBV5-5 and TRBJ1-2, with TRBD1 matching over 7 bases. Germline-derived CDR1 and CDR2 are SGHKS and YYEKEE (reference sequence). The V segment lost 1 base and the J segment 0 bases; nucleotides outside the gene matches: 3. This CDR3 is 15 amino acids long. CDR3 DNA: TGTGCCAGCAGCTTGTCAGGGACAGCTAACTATGGCTACACCTTC. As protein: CASSLSGTANYGYTF.

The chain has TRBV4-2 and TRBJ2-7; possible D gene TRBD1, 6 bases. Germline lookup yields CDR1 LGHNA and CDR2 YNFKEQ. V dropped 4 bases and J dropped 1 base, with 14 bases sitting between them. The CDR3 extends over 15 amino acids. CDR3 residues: CASSREWQGSYEQYF. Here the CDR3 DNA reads TGTGCCAGCAGCCGGGAGTGGCAGGGGTCCTACGAGCAGTACTTC.

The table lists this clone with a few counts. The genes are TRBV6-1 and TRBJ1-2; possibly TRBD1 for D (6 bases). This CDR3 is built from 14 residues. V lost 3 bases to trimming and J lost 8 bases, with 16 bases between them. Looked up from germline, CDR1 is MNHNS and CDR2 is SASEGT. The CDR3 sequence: CASSEGGGGWGYTF. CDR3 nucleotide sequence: TGTGCCAGCAGTGAGGGAGGGGGTGGATGGGGCTACACCTTC.

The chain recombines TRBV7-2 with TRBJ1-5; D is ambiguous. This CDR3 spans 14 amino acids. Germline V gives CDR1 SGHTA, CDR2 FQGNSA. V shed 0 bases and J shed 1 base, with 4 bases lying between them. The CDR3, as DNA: TGTGCCAGCAGCTTAGCGCAGAGCAATCAGCCCCAGCATTTT. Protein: CASSLAQSNQPQHF.

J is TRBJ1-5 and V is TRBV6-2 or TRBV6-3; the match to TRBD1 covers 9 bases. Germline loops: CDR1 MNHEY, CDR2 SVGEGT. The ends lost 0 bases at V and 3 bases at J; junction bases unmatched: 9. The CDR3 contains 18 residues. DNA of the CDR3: TGTGCCAGCAGTTACTCGCGGACAGGGGCCGTTTCCAATCAGCCCCAGCATTTT. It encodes CASSYSRTGAVSNQPQHF.

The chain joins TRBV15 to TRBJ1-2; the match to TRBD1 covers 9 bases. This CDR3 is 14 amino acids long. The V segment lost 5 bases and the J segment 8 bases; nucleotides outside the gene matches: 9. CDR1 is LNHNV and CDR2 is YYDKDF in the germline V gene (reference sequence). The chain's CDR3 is CATSLDRGSGGYTF. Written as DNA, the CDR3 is TGTGCCACCAGCCTGGACAGGGGAAGCGGAGGCTACACCTTC.

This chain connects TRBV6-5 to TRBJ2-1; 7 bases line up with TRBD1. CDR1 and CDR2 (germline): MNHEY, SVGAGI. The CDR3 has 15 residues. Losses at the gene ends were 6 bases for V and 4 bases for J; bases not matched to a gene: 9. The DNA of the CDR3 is TGTGCCAGCAGGAGGGGGCAGGACACTTACAATGAGCAGTTCTTC. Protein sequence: CASRRGQDTYNEQFF.

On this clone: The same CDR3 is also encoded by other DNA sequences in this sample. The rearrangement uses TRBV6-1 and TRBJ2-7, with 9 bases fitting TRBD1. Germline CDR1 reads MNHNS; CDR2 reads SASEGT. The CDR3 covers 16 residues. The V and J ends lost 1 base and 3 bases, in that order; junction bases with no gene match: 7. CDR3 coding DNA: TGTGCCAGCAGTGAAGGGGGGACAGGGTTCAACTACGAGCAGTACTTC. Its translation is CASSEGGTGFNYEQYF.

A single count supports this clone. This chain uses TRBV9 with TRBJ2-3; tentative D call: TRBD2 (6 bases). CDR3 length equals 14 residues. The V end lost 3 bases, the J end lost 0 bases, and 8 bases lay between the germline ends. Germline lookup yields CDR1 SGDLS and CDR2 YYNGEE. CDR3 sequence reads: CASSAGGSTDTQYF. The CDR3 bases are TGTGCCAGCAGCGCCGGGGGAAGCACAGATACGCAGTATTTT. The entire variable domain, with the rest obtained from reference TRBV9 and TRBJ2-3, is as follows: DSGVTQTPKHLITATGQRVTLRCSPRSGDLSVYWYQQSLDQGLQFLIQYYNGEERAKGNILERFSAQQFPDLHSELNLSSLELGDSALYFCASSAGGSTDTQYFGPGTRLTVL.

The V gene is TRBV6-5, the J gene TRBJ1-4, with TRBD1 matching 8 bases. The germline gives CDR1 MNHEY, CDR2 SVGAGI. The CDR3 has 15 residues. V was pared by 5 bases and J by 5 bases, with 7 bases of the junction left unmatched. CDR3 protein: CASSTPGQANEKLFF. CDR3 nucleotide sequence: TGTGCCAGCAGTACCCCGGGACAGGCGAATGAAAAACTGTTTTTT.

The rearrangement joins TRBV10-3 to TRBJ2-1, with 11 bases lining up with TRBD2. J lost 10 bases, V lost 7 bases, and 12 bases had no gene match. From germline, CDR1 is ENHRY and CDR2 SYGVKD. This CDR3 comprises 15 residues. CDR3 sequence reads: CAIKQGLAGGREQFF. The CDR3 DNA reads TGTGCCATCAAGCAAGGGCTAGCGGGGGGTCGGGAGCAGTTCTTC.

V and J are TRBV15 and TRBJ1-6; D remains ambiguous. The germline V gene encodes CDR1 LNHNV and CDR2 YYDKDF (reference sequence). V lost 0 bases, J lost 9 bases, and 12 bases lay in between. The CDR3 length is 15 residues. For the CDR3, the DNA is TGTGCCACCAGCAGAGATCCCGGGGAGGGTTCACCCCTCCACTTT. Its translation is CATSRDPGEGSPLHF.

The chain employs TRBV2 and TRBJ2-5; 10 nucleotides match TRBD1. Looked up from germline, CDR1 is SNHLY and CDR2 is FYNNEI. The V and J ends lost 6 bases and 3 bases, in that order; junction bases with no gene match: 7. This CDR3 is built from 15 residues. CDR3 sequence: CASSLPGQGKETQYF. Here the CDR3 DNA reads TGTGCCAGCAGCCTCCCGGGACAGGGGAAAGAGACCCAGTACTTC.

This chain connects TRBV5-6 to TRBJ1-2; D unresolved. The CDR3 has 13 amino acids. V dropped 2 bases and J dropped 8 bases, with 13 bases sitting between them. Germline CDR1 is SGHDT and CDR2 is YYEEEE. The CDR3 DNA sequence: TGTGCCAGCAGCTTTCCAGTGGGCAACGGCTACACCTTC. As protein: CASSFPVGNGYTF.

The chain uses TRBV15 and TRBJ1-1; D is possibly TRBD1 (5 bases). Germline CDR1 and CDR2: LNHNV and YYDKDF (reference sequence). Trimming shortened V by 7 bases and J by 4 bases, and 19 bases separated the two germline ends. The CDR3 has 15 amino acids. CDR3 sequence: CATIPGGGGSTEAFF. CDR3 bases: TGTGCCACCATCCCGGGGGGAGGTGGGAGCACTGAAGCTTTCTTT.

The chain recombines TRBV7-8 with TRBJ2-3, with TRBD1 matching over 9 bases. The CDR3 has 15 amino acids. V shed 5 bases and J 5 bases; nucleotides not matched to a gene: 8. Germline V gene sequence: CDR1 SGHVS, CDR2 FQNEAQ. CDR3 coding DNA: TGTGCCAGCAGCCCGGGGACAGGGATTATAGATACGCAGTATTTT. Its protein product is CASSPGTGIIDTQYF.

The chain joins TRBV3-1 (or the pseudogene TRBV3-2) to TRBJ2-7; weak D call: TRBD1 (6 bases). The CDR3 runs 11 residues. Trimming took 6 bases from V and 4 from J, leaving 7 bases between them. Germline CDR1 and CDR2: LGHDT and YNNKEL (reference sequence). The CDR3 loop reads CASSQGYEQYF. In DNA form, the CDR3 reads TGTGCCAGCAGTCAGGGGTACGAGCAGTACTTC.

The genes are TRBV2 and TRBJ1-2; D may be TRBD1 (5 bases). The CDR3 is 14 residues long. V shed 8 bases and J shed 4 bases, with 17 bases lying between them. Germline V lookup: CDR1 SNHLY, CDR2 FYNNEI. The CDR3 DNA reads TGTGCCAGCGATCCCGACAGAGAAATCTATGGCTACACCTTC. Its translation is CASDPDREIYGYTF.

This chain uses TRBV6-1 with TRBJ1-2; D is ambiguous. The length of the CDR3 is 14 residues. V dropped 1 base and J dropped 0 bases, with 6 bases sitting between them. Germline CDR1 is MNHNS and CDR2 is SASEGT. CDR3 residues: CASSEGSANYGYTF. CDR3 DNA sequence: TGTGCCAGCAGTGAAGGGTCAGCTAACTATGGCTACACCTTC.